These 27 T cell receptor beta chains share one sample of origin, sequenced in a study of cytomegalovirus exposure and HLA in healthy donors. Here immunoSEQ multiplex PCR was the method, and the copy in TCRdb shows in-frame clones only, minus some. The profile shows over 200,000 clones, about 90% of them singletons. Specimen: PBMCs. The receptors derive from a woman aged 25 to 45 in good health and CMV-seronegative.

CDR3 residues: CASSNLAGGGTGELFF. The DNA for the CDR3 is TGTGCCAGCAGTAATCTAGCGGGAGGTGGGACCGGGGAGCTGTTTTTT. The chain is built from TRBV28 and TRBJ2-2; TRBD2 matches 11 bases. The CDR3 sequence is 16 residues long. Germline CDR1 MDHEN, CDR2 SYDVKM. V trimming: 5 bases; J trimming: 5 bases; junction bases outside the gene matches: 7.

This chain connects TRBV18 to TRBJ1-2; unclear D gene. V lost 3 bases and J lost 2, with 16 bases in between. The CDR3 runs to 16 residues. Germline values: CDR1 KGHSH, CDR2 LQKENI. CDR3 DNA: TGTGCCAGCTCACCTAGTGTAGATGAAGGAAACTATGGCTACACCTTC. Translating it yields CASSPSVDEGNYGYTF.

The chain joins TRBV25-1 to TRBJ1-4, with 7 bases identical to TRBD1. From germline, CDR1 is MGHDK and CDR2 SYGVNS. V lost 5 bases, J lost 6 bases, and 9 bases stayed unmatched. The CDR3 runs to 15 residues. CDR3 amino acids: CASSTNQGGYEKLFF. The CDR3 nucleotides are TGTGCCAGCAGTACAAACCAGGGGGGATATGAAAAACTGTTTTTT.

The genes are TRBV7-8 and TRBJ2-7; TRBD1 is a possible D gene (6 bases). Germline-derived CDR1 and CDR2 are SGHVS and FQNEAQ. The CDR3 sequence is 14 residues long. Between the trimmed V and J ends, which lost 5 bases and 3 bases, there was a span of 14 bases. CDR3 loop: CASSPRDTDYEQYF. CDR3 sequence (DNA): TGTGCCAGCAGCCCCCGGGACACCGACTACGAGCAGTACTTC.

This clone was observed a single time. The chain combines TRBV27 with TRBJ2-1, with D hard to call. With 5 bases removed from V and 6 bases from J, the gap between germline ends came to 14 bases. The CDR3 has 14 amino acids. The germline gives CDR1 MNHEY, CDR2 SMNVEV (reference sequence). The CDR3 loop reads CASSPIEDINEQFF. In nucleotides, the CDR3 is TGTGCCAGCAGTCCCATAGAGGATATCAATGAGCAGTTCTTC.

The CDR3 DNA follows: TGTGCCATCAGCCGGGAGACAGGGTCGGGCTACAGGGAGCAGTTCTTC. Translated: CAISRETGSGYREQFF. The chain links TRBV10-3 to TRBJ2-1, with D possibly matching TRBD1 (7 bases). CDR3 length equals 16 residues. Germline V gene data show CDR1 as ENHRY and CDR2 as SYGVKD. The V end was cut by 6 bases, the J end by 10 bases, with 25 bases between.

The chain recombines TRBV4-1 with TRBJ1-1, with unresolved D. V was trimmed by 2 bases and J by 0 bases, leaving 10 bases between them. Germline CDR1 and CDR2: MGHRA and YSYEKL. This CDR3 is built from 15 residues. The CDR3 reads CASSQSAGMNTEAFF. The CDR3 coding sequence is TGCGCCAGCAGCCAAAGTGCAGGAATGAACACTGAAGCTTTCTTT.

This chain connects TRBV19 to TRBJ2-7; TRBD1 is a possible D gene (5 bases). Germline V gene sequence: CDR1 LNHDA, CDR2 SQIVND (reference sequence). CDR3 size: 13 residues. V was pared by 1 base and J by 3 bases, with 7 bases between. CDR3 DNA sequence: TGTGCCAGTAGTATAGCCGACAGCTACGAGCAGTACTTC. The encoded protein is CASSIADSYEQYF. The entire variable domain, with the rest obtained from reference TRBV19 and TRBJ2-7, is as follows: DGGITQSPKYLFRKEGQNVTLSCEQNLNHDAMYWYRQDPGQGLRLIYYSQIVNDFQKGDIAEGYSVSREKKESFPLTVTSAQKNPTAFYLCASSIADSYEQYFGPGTRLTVT.

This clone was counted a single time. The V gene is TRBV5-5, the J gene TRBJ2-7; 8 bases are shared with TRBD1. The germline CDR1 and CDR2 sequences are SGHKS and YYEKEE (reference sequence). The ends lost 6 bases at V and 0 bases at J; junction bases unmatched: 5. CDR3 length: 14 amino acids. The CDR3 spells CASTRQGNSYEQYF. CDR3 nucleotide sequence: TGTGCCAGCACCAGACAGGGGAACTCCTACGAGCAGTACTTC.

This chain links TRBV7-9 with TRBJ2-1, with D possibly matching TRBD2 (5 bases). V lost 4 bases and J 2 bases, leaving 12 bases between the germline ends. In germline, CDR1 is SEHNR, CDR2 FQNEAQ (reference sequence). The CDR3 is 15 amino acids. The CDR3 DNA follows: TGTGCCAGCAGCTCCGTAAGCGGAGCCTACAATGAGCAGTTCTTC. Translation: CASSSVSGAYNEQFF.

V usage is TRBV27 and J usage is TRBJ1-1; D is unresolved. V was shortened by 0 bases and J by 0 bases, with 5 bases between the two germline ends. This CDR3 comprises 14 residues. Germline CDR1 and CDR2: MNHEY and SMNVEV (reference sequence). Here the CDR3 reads CASSLSSVNTEAFF. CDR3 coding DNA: TGTGCCAGCAGTTTATCGTCCGTGAACACTGAAGCTTTCTTT.

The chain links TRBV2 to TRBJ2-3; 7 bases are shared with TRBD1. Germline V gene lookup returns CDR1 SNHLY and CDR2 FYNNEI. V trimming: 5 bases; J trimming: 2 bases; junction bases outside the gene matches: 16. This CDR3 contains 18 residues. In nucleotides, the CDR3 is TGTGCCAGCAGTCGGTCCCGGGACAGCTTCCTCATCACAGATACGCAGTATTTT. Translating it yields CASSRSRDSFLITDTQYF.

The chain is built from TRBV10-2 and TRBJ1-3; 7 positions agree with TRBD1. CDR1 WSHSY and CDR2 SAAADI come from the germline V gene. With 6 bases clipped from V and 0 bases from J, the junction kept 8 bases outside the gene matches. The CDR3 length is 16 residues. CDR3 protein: CASSAGQPSSGNTIYF. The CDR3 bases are TGCGCCAGCAGCGCGGGACAGCCGTCCTCTGGAAACACCATATATTTT.

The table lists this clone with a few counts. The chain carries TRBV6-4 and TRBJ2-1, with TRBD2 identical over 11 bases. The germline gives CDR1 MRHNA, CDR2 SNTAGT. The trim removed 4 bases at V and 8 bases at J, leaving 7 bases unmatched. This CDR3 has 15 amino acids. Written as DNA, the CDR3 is TGTGCCAGCAGTGTACTAGCGGGAGCTAAGGATGAGCAGTTCTTC. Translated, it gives CASSVLAGAKDEQFF.

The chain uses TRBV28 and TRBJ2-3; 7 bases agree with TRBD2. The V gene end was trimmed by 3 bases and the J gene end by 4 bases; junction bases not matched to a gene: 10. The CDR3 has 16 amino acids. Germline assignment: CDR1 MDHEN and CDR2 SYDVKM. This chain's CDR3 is CASSFPSGGESDTQYF. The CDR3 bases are TGTGCCAGCAGTTTTCCTAGCGGAGGGGAGTCAGATACGCAGTATTTT.

This chain's CDR3 is CASSLAAGGYGYTF. CDR3 sequence (DNA): TGTGCCAGTAGTCTAGCGGCGGGGGGATATGGCTACACCTTC. This chain joins TRBV19 and TRBJ1-2; perhaps TRBD1 as D (5 bases). In germline, CDR1 is LNHDA, CDR2 SQIVND (reference sequence). This CDR3 is 14 amino acids long. The V end was cut by 5 bases, the J end by 5 bases, with 15 bases between. The entire variable domain, with the rest obtained from reference TRBV19 and TRBJ1-2, is as follows: DGGITQSPKYLFRKEGQNVTLSCEQNLNHDAMYWYRQDPGQGLRLIYYSQIVNDFQKGDIAEGYSVSREKKESFPLTVTSAQKNPTAFYLCASSLAAGGYGYTFGSGTRLTVV.

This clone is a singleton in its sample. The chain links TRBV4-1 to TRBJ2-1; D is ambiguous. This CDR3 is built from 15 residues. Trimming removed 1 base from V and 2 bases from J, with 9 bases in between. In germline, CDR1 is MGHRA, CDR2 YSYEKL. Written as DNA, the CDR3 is TGCGCCAGCAGCCAAGTCAGTGGGCCCTACAATGAGCAGTTCTTC. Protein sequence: CASSQVSGPYNEQFF.

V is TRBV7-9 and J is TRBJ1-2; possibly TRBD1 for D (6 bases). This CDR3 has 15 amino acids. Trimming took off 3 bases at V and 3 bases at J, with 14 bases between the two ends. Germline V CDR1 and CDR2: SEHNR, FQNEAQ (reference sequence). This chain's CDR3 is CASSFPGDPDYGYTF. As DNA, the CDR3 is TGTGCCAGCAGCTTCCCAGGGGATCCGGACTATGGCTACACCTTC.

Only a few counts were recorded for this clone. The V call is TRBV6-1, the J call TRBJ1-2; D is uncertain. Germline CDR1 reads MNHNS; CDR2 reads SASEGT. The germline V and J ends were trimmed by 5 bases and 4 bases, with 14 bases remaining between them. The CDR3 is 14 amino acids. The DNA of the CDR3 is TGTGCCAGCAGTAAACTGGACGAGGGCTATGGCTACACCTTC. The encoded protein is CASSKLDEGYGYTF.

CDR3 DNA sequence: TGTGCCAGCAGCTTAATTCGGGGCGCGGGGTACTTC. It translates to CASSLIRGAGYF. J is TRBJ2-7 and V is TRBV5-8, with D tentatively TRBD1 or TRBD2 (5 bases each). The CDR3 length is 12 residues. V was shortened by 2 bases and J by 12 bases, with 15 bases between the two germline ends. CDR1 SGHTS and CDR2 YDEGEE come from the germline V gene.

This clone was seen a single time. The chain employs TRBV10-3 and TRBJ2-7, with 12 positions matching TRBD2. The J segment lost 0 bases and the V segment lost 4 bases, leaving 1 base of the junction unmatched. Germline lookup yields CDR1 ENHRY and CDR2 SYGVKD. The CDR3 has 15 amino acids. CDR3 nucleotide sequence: TGTGCCATCAGTGGGACTAGCGGGGTCTCCTACGAGCAGTACTTC. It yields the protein CAISGTSGVSYEQYF.

The CDR3 reads CASSLNDRGPYGYTF. The CDR3 DNA reads as TGTGCCAGCAGCTTAAATGACAGGGGGCCTTATGGCTACACCTTC. The V and J genes are TRBV7-3 and TRBJ1-2, with TRBD1 identical over 10 bases. CDR3 length: 15 residues. CDR1 and CDR2 (germline): SGHTA, FQGTGA. The trim removed 1 base at V and 5 bases at J, leaving 4 bases unmatched.

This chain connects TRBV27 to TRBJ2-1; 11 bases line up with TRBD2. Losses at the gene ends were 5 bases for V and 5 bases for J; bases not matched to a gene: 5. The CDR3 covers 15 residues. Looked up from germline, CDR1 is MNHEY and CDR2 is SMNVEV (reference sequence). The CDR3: CASSTPGLADNEQFF. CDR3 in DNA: TGTGCCAGCAGTACCCCGGGACTAGCGGACAATGAGCAGTTCTTC.

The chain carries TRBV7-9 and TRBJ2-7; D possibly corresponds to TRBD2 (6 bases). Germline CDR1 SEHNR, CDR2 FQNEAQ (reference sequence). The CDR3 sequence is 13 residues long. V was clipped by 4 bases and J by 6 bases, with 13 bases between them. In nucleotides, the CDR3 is TGTGCCAGCAGCTCGCCGACTAGTTCCGAGCAGTACTTC. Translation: CASSSPTSSEQYF.

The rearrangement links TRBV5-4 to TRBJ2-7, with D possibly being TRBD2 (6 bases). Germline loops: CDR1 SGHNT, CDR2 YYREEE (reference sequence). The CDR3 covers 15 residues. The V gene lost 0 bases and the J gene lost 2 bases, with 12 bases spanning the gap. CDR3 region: CASSLDSGRAYEQYF. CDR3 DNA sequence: TGTGCCAGCAGCTTGGATAGCGGTAGGGCCTACGAGCAGTACTTC.

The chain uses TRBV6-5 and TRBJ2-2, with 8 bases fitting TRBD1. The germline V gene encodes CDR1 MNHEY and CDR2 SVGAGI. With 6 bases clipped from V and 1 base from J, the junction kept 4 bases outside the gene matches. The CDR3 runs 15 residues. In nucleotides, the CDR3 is TGTGCCAGCAGGGCCGGGACAGGGAACACCGGGGAGCTGTTTTTT. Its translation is CASRAGTGNTGELFF.

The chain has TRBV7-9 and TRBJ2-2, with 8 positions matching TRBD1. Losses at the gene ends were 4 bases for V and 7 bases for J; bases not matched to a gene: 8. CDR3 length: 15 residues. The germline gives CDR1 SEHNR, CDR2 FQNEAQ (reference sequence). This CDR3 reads CASSSLNRGVGELFF. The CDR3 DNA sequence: TGTGCCAGCAGCTCCCTGAACAGGGGGGTCGGGGAGCTGTTTTTT.